This is a list of T cell receptor beta chains from one sample in a study of T cell responses to AZD1222 COVID-19 vaccine. Produced via immunoSEQ multiplex PCR; TCRdb's table is partial and in-frame only. The sample holds approximately 140,000 clones, around 94% seen once. This specimen consisted of peripheral blood, obtained on day 0 of AZD1222 vaccination. Receptor source: an adult in good health. The CDR3 runs from the conserved cysteine through the conserved F or W. D genes are given only for firm matches. Size tells how often a clone was seen (once, few, many) or the class of an expanded clone, and some rows leave it out.

TRBJ1-3,.,.,TRBV4-1,CASSQVPNYGNTIYF,TGCGCCAGCAGCCAAGTCCCCAATTACGGAAACACCATATATTTT
TRBJ2-3,.,.,TRBV5-1,CASSPNEPGDTQYF,TGCGCCAGCAGCCCAAACGAGCCCGGGGATACGCAGTATTTT
TRBJ2-1,.,.,TRBV2,CASSARQFFEQFF,TGTGCCAGCAGCGCAAGACAGTTTTTTGAGCAGTTCTTC
TRBJ1-2,.,.,TRBV7-9,CASSSGEGEVGYTF,TGTGCCAGCAGCTCCGGGGAGGGCGAAGTAGGCTACACCTTC
TRBJ2-1,.,.,TRBV13,CASSLGRQGSYNEQFF,TGTGCCAGCAGCTTAGGCCGCCAGGGCTCCTACAATGAGCAGTTCTTC
TRBJ2-3,.,.,TRBV2,CATLEGDTQYF,TGTGCCACCCTGGAAGGAGATACGCAGTATTTT
TRBJ1-2,.,.,TRBV18,CASSLATGPHIDYGYTF,TGTGCCAGCTCACTCGCGACAGGCCCCCATATAGACTATGGCTACACCTTC
TRBJ1-2,.,TRBD1,TRBV11-2,CASSDYRGRDYGYTF,TGTGCCAGCAGCGATTACAGGGGGCGCGACTATGGCTACACCTTC
TRBJ2-1,.,TRBD2,TRBV10-3,CAISEGLAGARNEQFF,TGTGCCATCAGTGAGGGACTAGCGGGAGCTCGTAATGAGCAGTTCTTC
TRBJ1-1,.,.,TRBV29-1,CSVVQLYVAFF,TGCAGCGTTGTACAGCTATACGTGGCTTTCTTT
TRBJ2-2,.,.,TRBV4-1,CASSPKEDPRTGELFF,TGCGCCAGCAGCCCCAAAGAGGACCCCCGGACCGGGGAGCTGTTTTTT
TRBJ1-4,once,.,TRBV6-2/TRBV6-3,CASSHRGPAREKLFF,TGTGCCAGCAGCCACCGGGGCCCAGCCCGCGAAAAACTGTTTTTT
TRBJ2-5,.,.,TRBV5-5,CASSLQGQETQYF,TGTGCCAGCAGCTTGCAGGGACAAGAGACCCAGTACTTC
TRBJ1-2,.,.,TRBV9,CASSTGWGAGGYTF,TGTGCCAGCAGCACGGGGTGGGGCGCGGGAGGCTACACCTTC
TRBJ1-6,.,.,TRBV9,CASSSGTPHNSPLHF,TGTGCCAGCAGCTCCGGGACACCCCATAATTCACCCCTCCACTTT
TRBJ1-5,.,TRBD1,TRBV12-5,CASAPLGQALSSQPQHF,TGTGCTAGTGCCCCCTTGGGACAGGCGTTAAGTAGTCAGCCCCAGCATTTT
TRBJ1-6,.,.,TRBV6-1,CASSEPQRSSYNSPLHF,TGTGCCAGCAGTGAACCACAGCGCAGCTCCTATAATTCACCCCTCCACTTT
TRBJ1-1,.,TRBD1,TRBV10-3,CAITSQGDTEAFF,TGTGCCATAACTTCGCAGGGGGACACTGAAGCTTTCTTT
TRBJ2-1,once,.,TRBV5-1,CASTLGQGPFNEQFF,TGCGCCAGCACCCTGGGGCAGGGGCCTTTCAATGAGCAGTTCTTC
TRBJ1-1,.,.,TRBV7-3,CASSSTMNTEAFF,TGTGCCAGCAGCTCGACCATGAACACTGAAGCTTTCTTT
TRBJ2-1,.,.,TRBV15,CATSRGGQYSYNEQFF,TGTGCCACCAGCAGAGGCGGGCAGTACTCCTACAATGAGCAGTTCTTC
TRBJ2-2,.,.,TRBV7-2,CASSLAQGGGELFF,TGTGCCAGCAGCTTAGCCCAGGGTGGGGGGGAGCTGTTTTTT
TRBJ1-1,.,TRBD1,TRBV27,CASSWGTGATEAFF,TGTGCCAGCAGTTGGGGGACAGGGGCCACTGAAGCTTTCTTT
TRBJ1-3,.,.,TRBV30,CAWSVRGGNTIYF,TGTGCCTGGAGTGTTCGGGGGGGAAACACCATATATTTT
TRBJ2-1,.,.,TRBV7-8,CASSLGPRGSYNEQFF,TGTGCCAGCAGCTTAGGCCCCCGTGGCAGCTACAATGAGCAGTTCTTC
TRBJ2-6,.,TRBD1,TRBV4-2,CASSHDRGTGANVLTF,TGTGCCAGCAGCCATGACAGGGGGACTGGGGCCAACGTCCTGACTTTC
TRBJ1-3,.,.,TRBV9,CASSSGNTIYF,TGTGCCAGCAGCTCGGGAAACACCATATATTTT
TRBJ2-3,.,TRBD2,TRBV19,CASNPAGSTDTQYF,TGTGCCAGTAACCCAGCGGGGAGCACAGATACGCAGTATTTT
TRBJ2-3,.,.,TRBV5-1,CASSLTQASTDTQYF,TGCGCCAGCAGCTTGACGCAGGCTAGCACAGATACGCAGTATTTT
TRBJ2-3,.,TRBD1,TRBV29-1,CSVGQGASSTDTQYF,TGCAGCGTTGGACAGGGGGCTTCTAGCACAGATACGCAGTATTTT
TRBJ1-3,.,.,TRBV5-1,CASSLARSRGNTIYF,TGCGCCAGCAGCTTGGCCAGATCCCGTGGAAACACCATATATTTT